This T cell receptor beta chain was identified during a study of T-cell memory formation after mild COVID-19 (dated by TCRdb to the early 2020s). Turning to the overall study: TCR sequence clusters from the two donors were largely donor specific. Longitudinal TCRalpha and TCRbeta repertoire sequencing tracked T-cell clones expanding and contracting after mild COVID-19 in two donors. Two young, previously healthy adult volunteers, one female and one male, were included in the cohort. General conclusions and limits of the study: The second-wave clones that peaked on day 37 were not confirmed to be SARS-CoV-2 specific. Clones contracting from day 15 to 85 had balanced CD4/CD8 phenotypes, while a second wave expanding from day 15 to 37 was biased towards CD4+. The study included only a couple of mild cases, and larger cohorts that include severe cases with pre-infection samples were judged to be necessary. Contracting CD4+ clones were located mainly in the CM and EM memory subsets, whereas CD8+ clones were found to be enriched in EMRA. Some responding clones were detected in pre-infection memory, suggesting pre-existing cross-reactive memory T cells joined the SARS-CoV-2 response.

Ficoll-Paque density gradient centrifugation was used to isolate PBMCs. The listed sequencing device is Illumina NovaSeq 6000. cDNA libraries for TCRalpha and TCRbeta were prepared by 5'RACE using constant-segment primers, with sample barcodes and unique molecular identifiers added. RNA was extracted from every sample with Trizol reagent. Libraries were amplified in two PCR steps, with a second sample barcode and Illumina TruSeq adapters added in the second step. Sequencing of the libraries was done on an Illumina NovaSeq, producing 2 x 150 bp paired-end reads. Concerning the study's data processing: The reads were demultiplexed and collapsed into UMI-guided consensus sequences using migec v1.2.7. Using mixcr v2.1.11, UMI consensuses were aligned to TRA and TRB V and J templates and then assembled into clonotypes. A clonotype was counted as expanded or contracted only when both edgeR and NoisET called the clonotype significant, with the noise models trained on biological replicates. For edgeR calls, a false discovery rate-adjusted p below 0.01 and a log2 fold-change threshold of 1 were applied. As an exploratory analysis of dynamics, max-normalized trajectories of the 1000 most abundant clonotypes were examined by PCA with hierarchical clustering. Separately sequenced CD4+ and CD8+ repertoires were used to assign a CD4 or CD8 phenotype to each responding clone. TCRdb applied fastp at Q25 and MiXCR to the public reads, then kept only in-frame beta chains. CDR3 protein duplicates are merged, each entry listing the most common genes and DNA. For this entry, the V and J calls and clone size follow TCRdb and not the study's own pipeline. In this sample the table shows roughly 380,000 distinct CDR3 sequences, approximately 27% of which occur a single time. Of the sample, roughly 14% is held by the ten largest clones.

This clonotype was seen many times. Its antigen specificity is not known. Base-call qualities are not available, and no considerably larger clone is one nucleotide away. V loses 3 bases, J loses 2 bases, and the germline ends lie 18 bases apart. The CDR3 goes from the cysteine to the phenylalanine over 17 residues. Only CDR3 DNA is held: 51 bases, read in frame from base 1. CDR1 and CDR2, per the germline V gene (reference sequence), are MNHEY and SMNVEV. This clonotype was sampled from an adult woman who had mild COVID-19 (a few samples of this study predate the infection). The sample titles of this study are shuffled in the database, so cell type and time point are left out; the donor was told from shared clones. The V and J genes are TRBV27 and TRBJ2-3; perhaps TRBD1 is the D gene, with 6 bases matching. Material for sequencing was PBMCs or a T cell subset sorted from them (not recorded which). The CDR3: CASSFTGGSLFTDTQYF. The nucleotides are TGTGCCAGCAGTTTCACTGGGGGCTCCCTCTTCACAGATACGCAGTATTTT.